In this sample, the clone carrying this T cell receptor (beta chain) turned up a few times. Its antigen is still unknown. The table came from immunoSEQ multiplex PCR; TCRdb's copy has only in-frame clones and leaves some out. This table has 90,000 or so clones, roughly 90% appearing once. This record belongs to a study of OX40 agonist ivuxolimab in advanced cancers. Study as a whole: Ivuxolimab, an antibody acting as an agonist of OX40 (CD134), was used to treat patients. Patients in the trial were receiving intravenous ivuxolimab every 2 weeks, at doses of 0.01 to 10 mg/kg. Partial responses occurred in three patients (one hepatocellular carcinoma, two cutaneous melanoma).

This CDR3 has 14 amino acids. The germline gives CDR1 SGHRS, CDR2 YFSETQ. V lost 4 bases, J lost 4 bases, and 12 bases lay in between. General study findings and limits: There were, on average, more expanded clones in CD8+ T cells than in CD4+.

The chain combines TRBV5-1 with TRBJ1-5; D remains ambiguous. This specimen consisted of CD4+ or CD8+ T cells sorted from blood, obtained in a trial of the OX40 agonist ivuxolimab. This TCR was recovered from an adult with an advanced solid tumor such as melanoma, head and neck, liver or kidney cancer. In DNA form, the CDR3 reads TGCGCCAGCAGCGTATCAGGACTTAATCAGCCCCAGCATTTT. It translates to CASSVSGLNQPQHF.